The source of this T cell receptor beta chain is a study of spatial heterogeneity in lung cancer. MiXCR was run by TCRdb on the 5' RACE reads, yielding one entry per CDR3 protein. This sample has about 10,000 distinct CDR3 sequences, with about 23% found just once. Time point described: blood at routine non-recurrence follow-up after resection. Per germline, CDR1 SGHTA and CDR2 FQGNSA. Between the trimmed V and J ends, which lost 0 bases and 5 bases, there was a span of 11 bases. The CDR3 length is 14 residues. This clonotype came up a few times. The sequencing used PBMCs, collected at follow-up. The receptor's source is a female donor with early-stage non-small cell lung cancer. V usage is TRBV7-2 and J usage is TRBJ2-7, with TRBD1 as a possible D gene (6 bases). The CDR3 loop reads CASSLARGYDEQYF. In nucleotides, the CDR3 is TGTGCCAGCAGCTTAGCCAGGGGTTACGACGAGCAGTACTTC.